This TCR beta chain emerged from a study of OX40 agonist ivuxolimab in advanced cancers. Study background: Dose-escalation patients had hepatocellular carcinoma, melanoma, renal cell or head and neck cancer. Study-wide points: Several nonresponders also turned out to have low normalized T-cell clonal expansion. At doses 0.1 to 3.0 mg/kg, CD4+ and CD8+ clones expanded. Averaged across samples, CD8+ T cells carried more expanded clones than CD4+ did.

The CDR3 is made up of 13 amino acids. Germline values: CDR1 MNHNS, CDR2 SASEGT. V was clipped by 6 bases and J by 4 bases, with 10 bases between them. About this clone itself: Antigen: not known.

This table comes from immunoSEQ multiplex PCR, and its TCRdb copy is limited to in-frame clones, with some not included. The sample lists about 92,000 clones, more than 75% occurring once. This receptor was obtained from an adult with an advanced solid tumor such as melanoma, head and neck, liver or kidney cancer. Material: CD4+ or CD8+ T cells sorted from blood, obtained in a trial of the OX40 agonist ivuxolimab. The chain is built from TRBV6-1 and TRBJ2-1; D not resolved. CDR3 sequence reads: CASSPWPYNEQFF. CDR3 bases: TGTGCCAGCAGCCCGTGGCCTTACAATGAGCAGTTCTTC.